This T cell receptor (beta chain) was sequenced in a study of OX40 agonist ivuxolimab in advanced cancers. Here immunoSEQ multiplex PCR was the method, and the copy in TCRdb shows in-frame clones only, minus some. The table has about 81,000 clones, 75% to 90% seen once; the top ten hold 0.2% to 0.25%. V lost 10 bases and J lost 7, with 22 bases in between. This CDR3 has 15 amino acids. Germline CDR1 ENHRY, CDR2 SYGVKD. The sequences come from CD4+ or CD8+ T cells sorted from blood, collected in a trial of the OX40 agonist ivuxolimab. The chain carries TRBV10-3 and TRBJ1-4; perhaps TRBD1 as D (5 bases). The clonotype comes from an adult with an advanced solid tumor such as melanoma, head and neck, liver or kidney cancer. The CDR3 DNA is TGTGCCACCAAGTCGGGACGGCAAGTTGGTGAAAAACTGTTTTTT. Its protein product is CATKSGRQVGEKLFF.